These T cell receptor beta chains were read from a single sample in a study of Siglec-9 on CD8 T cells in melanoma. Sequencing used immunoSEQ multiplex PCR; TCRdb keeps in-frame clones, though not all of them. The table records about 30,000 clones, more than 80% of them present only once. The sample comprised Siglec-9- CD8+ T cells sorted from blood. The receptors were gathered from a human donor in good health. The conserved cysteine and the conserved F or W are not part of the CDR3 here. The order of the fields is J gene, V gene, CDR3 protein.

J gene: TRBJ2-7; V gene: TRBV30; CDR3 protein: AWSDPIRPPYEQY
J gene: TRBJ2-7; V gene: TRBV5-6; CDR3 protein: ASSRAGGDSYEQY
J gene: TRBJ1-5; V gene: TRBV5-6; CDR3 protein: ASSSGARVAQH
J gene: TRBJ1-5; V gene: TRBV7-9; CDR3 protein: ASTPQGGDSNQPQH
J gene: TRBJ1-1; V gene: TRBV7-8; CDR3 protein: ASSLVPGGNTEAF
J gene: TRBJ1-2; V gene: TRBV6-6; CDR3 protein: ASTPGPEAYGYT
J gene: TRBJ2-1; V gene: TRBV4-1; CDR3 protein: ASSVRTANEQF
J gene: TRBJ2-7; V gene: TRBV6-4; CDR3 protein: ASSDSRAPS
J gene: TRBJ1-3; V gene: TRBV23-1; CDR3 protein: ASSQIGQVLSLRANSGNTIY
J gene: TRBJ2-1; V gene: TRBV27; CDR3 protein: ASSLSGGRPTSSYNEQF
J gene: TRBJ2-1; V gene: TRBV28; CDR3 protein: ASSFLYNEQF
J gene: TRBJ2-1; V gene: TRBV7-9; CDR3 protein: ASSGGVDEQF
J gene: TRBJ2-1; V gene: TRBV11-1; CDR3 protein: ASTPFRDISSYNEQF
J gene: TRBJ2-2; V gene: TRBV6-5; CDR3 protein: ASSYSPAGTGELF
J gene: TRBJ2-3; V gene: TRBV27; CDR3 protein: ASSFLLTADTQY
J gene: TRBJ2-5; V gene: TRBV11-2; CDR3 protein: ASSPPVGTPQETQY
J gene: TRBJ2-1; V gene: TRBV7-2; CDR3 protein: ASSSTRPVVDNEQF
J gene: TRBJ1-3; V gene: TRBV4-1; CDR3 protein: ASSPSGTGGNTIY
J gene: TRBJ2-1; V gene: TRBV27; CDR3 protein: ASSDGTYNNEQF
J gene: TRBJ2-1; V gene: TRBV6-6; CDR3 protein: ATGAGEQF
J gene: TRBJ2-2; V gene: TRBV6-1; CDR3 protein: ASVRGYTGELF
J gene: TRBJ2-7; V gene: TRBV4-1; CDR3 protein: ASSQDRQRRYEQY
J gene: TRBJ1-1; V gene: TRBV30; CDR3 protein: AWSVMGAQSAEAF
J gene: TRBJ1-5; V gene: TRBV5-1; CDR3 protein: ASSLGDRLKQPQH
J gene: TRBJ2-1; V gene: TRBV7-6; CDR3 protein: ASSYPSGNEQF
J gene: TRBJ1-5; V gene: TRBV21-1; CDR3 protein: ASSSREANQPQH
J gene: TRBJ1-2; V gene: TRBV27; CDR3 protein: ASSLSAAGSNYGYT
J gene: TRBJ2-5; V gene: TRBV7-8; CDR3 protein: ASSRQAGSQETQY
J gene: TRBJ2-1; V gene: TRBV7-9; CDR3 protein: ASSLDGGVSYNEQF
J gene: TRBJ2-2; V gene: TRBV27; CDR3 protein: ASSLIQYTGELF
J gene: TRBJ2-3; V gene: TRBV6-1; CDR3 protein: ASSEGLGLNTQY
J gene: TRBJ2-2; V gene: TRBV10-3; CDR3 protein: AISEYWREVTGELF
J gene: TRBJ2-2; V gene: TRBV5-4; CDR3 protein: ASSLENSGELF
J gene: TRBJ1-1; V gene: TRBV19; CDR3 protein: ASSIGGLREAF
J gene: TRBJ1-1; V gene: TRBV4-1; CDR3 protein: ASSLRESTEAF
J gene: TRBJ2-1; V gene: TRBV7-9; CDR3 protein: ASSSDLQPGSSYNEQF
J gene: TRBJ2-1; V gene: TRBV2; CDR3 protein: ASSEGAGEIPYNEQF